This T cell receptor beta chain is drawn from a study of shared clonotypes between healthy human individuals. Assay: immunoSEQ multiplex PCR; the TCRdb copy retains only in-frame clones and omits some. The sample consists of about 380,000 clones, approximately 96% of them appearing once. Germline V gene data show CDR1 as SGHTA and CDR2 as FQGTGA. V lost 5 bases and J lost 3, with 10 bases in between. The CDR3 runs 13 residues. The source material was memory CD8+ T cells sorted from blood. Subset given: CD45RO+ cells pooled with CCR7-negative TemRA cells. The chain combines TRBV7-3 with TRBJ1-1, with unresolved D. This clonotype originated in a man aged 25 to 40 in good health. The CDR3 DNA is TGTGCCAGCAGCCTTGGGCCAGACACTGAAGCTTTCTTT. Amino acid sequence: CASSLGPDTEAFF.